This T cell receptor (beta chain) was sequenced for a study of T cell repertoires in cytomegalovirus infection. General study results and limits: Across the ex vivo response, the dominant clonotypes were HLA-C-restricted CMV-specific TCR beta clonotypes. Carriers of CMV and the relevant HLA type were discriminated by public TCR beta frequency.

Points on this clonotype: The antigen is undetermined.

The CDR3 loop spans 13 amino acids. Germline V CDR1 and CDR2: LGHDT, YNNKEL (reference sequence). Trimming took off 4 bases at V and 6 bases at J, with 9 bases between the two ends. TCRdb used MiXCR to reprocess the reads, holding one entry per CDR3 protein. The sample lists 200,000 to 300,000 distinct CDR3 sequences, 9% to 15% occurring once. The TCR comes from a human donor in good health (CMV status not recorded). Some clones in this sample may be carry-over from other donors' samples. The sequenced sample consisted of PBMCs. The genes are TRBV3-1 and TRBJ2-2; the D gene is possibly TRBD2 (5 bases). CDR3 sequence (DNA): TGTGCCAGCAGCCCCACTAGAGCCGGGGAGCTGTTTTTT. It encodes CASSPTRAGELFF.